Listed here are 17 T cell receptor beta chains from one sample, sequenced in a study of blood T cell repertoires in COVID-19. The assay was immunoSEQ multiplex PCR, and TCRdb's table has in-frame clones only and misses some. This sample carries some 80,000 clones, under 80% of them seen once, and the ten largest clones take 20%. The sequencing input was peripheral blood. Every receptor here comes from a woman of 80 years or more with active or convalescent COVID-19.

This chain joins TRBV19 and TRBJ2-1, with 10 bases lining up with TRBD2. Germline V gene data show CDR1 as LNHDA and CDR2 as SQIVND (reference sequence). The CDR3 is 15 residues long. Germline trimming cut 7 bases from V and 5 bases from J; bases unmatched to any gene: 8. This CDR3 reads CASTPRTSGNNEQFF. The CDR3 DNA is TGTGCCAGTACCCCGAGGACTAGCGGAAACAATGAGCAGTTCTTC.

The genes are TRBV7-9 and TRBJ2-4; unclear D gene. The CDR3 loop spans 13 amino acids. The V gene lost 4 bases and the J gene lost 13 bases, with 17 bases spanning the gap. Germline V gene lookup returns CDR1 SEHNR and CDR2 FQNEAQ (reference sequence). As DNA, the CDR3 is TGTGCCAGCAGCTCAATAGAAAAAACCCCCCAGTACTTC. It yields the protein CASSSIEKTPQYF.

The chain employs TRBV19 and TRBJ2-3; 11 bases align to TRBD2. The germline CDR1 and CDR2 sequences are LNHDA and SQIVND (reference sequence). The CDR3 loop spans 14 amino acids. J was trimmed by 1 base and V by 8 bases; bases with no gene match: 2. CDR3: CASSSGGRTDTQYF. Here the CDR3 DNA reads TGTGCCAGTTCTAGCGGGGGGCGCACAGATACGCAGTATTTT.

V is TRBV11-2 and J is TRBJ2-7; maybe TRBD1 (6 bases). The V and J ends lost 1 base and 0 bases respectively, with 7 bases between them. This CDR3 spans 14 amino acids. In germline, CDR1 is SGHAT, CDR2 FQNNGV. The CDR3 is CASSLADSSYEQYF. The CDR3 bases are TGTGCCAGCAGCTTAGCGGACAGCTCCTACGAGCAGTACTTC.

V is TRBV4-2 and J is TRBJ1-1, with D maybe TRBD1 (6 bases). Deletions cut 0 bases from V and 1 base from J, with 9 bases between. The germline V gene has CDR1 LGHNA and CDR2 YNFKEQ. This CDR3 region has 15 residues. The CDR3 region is CASSQERTANTEAFF. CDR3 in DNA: TGTGCCAGCAGCCAAGAACGGACAGCGAACACTGAAGCTTTCTTT.

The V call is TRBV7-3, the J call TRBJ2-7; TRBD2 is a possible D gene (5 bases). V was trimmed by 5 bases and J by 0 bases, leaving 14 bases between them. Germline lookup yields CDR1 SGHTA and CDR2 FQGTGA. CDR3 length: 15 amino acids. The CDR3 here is CASSLSGGASYEQYF. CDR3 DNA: TGTGCCAGCAGCCTTTCCGGAGGAGCCTCCTACGAGCAGTACTTC.

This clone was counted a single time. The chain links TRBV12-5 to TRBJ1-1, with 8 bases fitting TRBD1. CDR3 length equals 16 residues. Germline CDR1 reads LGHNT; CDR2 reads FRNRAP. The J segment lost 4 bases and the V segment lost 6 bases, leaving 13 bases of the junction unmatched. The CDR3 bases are TGTGCTAGTGGATCAGGACAGGGCCTTGGGGGCACTGAAGCTTTCTTT. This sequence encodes CASGSGQGLGGTEAFF.

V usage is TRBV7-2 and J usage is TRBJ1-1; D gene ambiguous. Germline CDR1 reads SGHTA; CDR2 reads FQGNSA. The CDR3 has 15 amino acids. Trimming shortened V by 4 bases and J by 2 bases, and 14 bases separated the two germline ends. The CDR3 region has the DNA TGTGCCAGCAGCTCCGCGGGCCTCTTAAACACTGAAGCTTTCTTT. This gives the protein CASSSAGLLNTEAFF. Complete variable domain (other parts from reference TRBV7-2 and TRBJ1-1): GAGVSQSPSNKVTEKGKDVELRCDPISGHTALYWYRQSLGQGLEFLIYFQGNSAPDKSGLPSDRFSAERTGGSVSTLTIQRTQQEDSAVYLCASSSAGLLNTEAFFGQGTRLTVV.

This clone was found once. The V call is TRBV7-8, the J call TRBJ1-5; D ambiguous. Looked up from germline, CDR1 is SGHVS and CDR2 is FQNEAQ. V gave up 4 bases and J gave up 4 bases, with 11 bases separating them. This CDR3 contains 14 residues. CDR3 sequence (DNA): TGTGCCAGCAGCTGGCAACGGGTTAATCAGCCCCAGCATTTT. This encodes CASSWQRVNQPQHF.

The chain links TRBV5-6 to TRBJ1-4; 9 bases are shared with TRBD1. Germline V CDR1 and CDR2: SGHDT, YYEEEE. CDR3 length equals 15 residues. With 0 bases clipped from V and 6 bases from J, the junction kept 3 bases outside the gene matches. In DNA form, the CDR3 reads TGTGCCAGCAGCTTGGGACAGGGGGGTCATGAAAAACTGTTTTTT. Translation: CASSLGQGGHEKLFF. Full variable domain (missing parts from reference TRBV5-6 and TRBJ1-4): DAGVTQSPTHLIKTRGQQVTLRCSPKSGHDTVSWYQQALGQGPQFIFQYYEEEERQRGNFPDRFSGHQFPNYSSELNVNALLLGDSALYLCASSLGQGGHEKLFFGSGTQLSVL.

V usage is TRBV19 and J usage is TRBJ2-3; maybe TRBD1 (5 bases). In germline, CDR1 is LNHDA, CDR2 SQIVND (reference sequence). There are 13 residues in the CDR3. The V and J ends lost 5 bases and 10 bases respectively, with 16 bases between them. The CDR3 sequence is CASSAGPQGSQYF. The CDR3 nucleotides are TGTGCCAGTAGTGCCGGGCCTCAGGGATCGCAGTATTTT.

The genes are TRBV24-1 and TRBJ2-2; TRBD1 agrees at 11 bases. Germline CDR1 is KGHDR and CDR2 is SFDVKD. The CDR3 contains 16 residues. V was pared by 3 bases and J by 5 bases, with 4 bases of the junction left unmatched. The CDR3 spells CATSDVGQGETGELFF. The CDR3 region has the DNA TGTGCCACCAGTGATGTGGGACAGGGGGAGACCGGGGAGCTGTTTTTT.

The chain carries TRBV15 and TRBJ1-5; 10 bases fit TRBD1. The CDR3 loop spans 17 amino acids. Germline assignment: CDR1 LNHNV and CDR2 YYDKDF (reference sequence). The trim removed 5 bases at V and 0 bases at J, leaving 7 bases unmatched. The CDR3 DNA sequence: TGTGCCACCAGCCCCCGGGACAGGGGCCCTAGCAATCAGCCCCAGCATTTT. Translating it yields CATSPRDRGPSNQPQHF.

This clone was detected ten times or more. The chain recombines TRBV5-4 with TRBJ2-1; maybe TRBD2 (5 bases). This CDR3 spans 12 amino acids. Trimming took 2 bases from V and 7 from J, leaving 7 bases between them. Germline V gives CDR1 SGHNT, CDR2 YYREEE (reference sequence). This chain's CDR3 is CASSLRENEQFF. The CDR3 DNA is TGTGCCAGCAGCTTAAGGGAGAATGAGCAGTTCTTC.

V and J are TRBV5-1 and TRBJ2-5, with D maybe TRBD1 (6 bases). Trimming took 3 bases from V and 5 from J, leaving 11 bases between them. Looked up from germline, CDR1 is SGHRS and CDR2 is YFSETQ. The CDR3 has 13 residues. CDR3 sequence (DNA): TGCGCCAGCAGCTCCAGACAGGTCGAGACCCAGTACTTC. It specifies CASSSRQVETQYF.

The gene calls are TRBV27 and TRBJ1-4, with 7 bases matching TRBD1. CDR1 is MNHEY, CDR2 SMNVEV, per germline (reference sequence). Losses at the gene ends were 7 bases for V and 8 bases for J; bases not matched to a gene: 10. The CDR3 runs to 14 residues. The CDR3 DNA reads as TGTGCCAGCAATCAGGGGGGTAGCGGCGAAAAACTGTTTTTT. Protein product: CASNQGGSGEKLFF.

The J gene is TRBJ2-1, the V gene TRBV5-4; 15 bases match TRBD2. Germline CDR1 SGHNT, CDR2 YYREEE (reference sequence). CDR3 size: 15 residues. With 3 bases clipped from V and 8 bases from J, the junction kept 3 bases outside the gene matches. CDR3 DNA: TGTGCCAGCAGCTGGACTAGCGGGGGGGCCTATGAGCAGTTCTTC. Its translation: CASSWTSGGAYEQFF.